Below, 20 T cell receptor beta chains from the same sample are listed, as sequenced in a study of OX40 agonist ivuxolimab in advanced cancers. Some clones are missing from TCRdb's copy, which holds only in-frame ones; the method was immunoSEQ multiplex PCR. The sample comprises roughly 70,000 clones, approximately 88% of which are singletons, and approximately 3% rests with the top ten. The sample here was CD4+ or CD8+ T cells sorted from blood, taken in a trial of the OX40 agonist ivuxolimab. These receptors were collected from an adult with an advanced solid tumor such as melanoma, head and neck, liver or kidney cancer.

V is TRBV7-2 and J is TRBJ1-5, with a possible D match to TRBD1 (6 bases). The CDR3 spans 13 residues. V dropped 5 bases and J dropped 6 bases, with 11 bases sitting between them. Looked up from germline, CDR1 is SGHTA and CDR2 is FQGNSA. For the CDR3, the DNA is TGTGCCAGCAGCCAGGGGTGGAGTCAGCCCCAGCATTTT. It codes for CASSQGWSQPQHF.

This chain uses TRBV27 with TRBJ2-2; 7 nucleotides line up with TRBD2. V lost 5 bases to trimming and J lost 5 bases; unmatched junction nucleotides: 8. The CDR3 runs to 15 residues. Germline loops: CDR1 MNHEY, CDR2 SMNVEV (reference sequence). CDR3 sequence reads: CASSLTRGRTGELFF. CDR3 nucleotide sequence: TGTGCCAGCAGTCTGACCCGCGGGAGAACCGGGGAGCTGTTTTTT.

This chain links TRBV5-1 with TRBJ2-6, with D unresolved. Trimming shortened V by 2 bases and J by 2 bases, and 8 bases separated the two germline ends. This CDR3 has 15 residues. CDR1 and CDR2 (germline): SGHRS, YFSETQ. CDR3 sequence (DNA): TGCGCCAGCAGCTTCGGAATCCCTGGGGCCAACGTCCTGACTTTC. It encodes CASSFGIPGANVLTF.

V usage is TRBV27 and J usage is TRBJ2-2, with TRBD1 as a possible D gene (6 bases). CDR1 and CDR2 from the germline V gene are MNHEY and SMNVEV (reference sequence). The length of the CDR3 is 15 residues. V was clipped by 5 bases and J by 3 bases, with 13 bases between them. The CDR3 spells CASSGGSRDTGELFF. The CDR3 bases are TGTGCCAGCAGTGGGGGCTCGCGAGACACCGGGGAGCTGTTTTTT.

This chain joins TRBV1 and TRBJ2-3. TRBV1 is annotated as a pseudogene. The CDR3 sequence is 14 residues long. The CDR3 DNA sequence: TGCACCAGCAGCCAAGACATCCTCCACGATACGCAGTATTTT. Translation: CTSSQDILHDTQYF.

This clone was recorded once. The CDR3 loop is CASSLARQGSGELFF. The CDR3 DNA reads as TGCGCCAGCAGCCTCGCGAGACAGGGATCCGGGGAGCTGTTTTTT. The chain combines TRBV5-1 with TRBJ2-2; 7 bases line up with TRBD1. This CDR3 has 15 residues. V trimming: 4 bases; J trimming: 6 bases; junction bases outside the gene matches: 9. Germline assignment: CDR1 SGHRS and CDR2 YFSETQ.

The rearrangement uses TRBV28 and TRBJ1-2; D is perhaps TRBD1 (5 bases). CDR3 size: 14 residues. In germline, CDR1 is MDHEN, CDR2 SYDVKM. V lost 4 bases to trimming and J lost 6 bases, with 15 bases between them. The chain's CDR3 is CASSSGRSSDGYTF. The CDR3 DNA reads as TGTGCCAGCAGTTCGGGACGGAGCTCGGATGGCTACACCTTC.

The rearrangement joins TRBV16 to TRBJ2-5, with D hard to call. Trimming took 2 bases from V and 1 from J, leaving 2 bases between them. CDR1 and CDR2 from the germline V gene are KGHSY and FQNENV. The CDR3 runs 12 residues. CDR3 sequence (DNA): TGTGCCAGCAGCCAAGCCCAAGAGACCCAGTACTTC. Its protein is CASSQAQETQYF.

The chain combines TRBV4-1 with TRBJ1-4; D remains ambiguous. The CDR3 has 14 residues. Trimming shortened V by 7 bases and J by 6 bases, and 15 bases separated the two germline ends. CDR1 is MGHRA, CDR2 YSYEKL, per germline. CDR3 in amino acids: CASKVPGGDEKLFF. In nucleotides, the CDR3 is TGCGCCAGCAAAGTACCGGGAGGCGATGAAAAACTGTTTTTT.

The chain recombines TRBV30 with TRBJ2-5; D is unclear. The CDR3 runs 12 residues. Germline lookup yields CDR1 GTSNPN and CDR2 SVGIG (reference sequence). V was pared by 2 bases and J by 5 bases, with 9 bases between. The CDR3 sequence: CAWSYDGETQYF. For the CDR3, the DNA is TGTGCCTGGAGTTATGACGGGGAGACCCAGTACTTC.

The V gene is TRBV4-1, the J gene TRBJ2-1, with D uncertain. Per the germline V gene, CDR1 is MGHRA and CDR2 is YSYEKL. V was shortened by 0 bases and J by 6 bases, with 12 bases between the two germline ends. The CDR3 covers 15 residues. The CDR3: CASSQDSLVGNEQFF. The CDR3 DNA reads TGCGCCAGCAGCCAAGATTCGCTAGTAGGCAATGAGCAGTTCTTC.

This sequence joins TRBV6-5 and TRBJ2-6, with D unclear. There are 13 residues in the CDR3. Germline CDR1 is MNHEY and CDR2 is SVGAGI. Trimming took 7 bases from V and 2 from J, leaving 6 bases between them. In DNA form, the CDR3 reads TGTGCCAGCAAGCTCCCTGGGGCCAACGTCCTGACTTTC. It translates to CASKLPGANVLTF.

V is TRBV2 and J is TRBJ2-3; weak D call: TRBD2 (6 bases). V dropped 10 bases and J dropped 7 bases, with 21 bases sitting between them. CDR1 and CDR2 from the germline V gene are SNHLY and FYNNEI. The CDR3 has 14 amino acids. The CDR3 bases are TGTGCCACCACGGCTATCTGGGACTTTAATACGCAGTATTTT. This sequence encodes CATTAIWDFNTQYF.

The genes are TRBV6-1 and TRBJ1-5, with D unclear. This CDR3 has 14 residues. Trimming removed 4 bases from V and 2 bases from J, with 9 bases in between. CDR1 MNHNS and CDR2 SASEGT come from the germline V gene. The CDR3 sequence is CASSGRQRNQPQHF. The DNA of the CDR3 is TGTGCCAGCAGTGGTCGGCAGCGCAATCAGCCCCAGCATTTT.

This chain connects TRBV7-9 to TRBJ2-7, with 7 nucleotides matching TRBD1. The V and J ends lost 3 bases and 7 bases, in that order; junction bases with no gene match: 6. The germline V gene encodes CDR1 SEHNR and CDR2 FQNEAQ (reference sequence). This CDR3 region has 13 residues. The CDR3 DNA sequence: TGTGCCAGCAGCTTCCGGGACAGCGTGGAGCAGTACTTC. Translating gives CASSFRDSVEQYF.

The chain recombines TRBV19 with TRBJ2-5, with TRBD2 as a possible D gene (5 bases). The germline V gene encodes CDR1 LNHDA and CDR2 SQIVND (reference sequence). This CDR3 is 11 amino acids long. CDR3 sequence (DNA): TGTGGGACTCGATTACAAGAGACCCAGTACTTC. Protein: CGTRLQETQYF.

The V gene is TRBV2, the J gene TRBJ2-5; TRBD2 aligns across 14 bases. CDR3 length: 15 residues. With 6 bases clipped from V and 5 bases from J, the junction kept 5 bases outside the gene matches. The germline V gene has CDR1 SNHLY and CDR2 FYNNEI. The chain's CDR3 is CASSGTSGSYETQYF. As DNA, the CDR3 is TGTGCCAGCAGCGGGACTAGCGGGAGTTACGAGACCCAGTACTTC.

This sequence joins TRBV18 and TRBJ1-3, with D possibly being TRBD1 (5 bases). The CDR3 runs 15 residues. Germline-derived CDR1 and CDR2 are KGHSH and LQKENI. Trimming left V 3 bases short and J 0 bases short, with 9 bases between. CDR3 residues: CASSPGADSGNTIYF. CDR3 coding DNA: TGTGCCAGCTCACCCGGGGCAGACTCTGGAAACACCATATATTTT. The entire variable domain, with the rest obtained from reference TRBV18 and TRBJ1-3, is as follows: NAGVMQNPRHLVRRRGQEARLRCSPMKGHSHVYWYRQLPEEGLKFMVYLQKENIIDESGMPKERFSAEFPKEGPSILRIQQVVRGDSAAYFCASSPGADSGNTIYFGEGSWLTVV.

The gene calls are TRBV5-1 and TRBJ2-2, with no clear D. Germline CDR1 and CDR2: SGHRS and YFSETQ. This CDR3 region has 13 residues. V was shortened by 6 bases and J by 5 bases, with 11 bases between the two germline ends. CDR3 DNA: TGCGCCAGCATTCCGGACGTAACCGGGGAGCTGTTTTTT. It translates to CASIPDVTGELFF.

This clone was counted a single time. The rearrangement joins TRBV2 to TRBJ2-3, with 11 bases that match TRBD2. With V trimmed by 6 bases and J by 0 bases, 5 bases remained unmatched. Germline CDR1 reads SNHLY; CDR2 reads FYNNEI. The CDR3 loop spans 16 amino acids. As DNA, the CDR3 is TGTGCCAGCAGAGAGACTAGCGGGGCTAGCACAGATACGCAGTATTTT. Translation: CASRETSGASTDTQYF. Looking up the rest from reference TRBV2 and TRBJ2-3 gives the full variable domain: EPEVTQTPSHQVTQMGQEVILRCVPISNHLYFYWYRQILGQKVEFLVSFYNNEISEKSEIFDDQFSVERPDGSNFTLKIRSTKLEDSAMYFCASRETSGASTDTQYFGPGTRLTVL.